Listed here are 30 T cell receptor beta chains from one sample, sequenced in a study of radiation and T cells in renal cell carcinoma. Measured with immunoSEQ multiplex PCR; TCRdb has only the in-frame clones, and not every one. Of some 100,000 clones in the sample, 70% to 85% were seen once. The time point denotes: baseline pretreatment blood. Treatment denoted: 15 Gy SBRT to primary tumor, nephrectomy 4 weeks later. Sequenced here: blood, sampled from a patient whose treatment included radiotherapy and nephrectomy. These receptors were taken from a man aged 60 to 75 with renal cell carcinoma.

This rearrangement joins TRBV18 to TRBJ2-1; 10 bases map to TRBD2. V lost 4 bases to trimming and J lost 5 bases; unmatched junction nucleotides: 11. Germline V gene lookup returns CDR1 KGHSH and CDR2 LQKENI. The CDR3 runs 17 residues. CDR3 DNA: TGTGCCAGCTCACGACGAGGGACTAGCGCCAAAAACAATGAGCAGTTCTTC. Amino acids: CASSRRGTSAKNNEQFF. Full variable domain (missing parts from reference TRBV18 and TRBJ2-1): NAGVMQNPRHLVRRRGQEARLRCSPMKGHSHVYWYRQLPEEGLKFMVYLQKENIIDESGMPKERFSAEFPKEGPSILRIQQVVRGDSAAYFCASSRRGTSAKNNEQFFGPGTRLTVL.

The chain employs TRBV29-1 and TRBJ2-5; D might be TRBD1 (5 bases). From germline, CDR1 is SQVTM and CDR2 ANQGSEA. The CDR3 sequence is 13 residues long. Trimming removed 6 bases from V and 7 bases from J, with 18 bases in between. The CDR3 is CSVRAVGASTQYF. In DNA, the CDR3 is TGCAGCGTCAGGGCAGTTGGGGCCTCGACCCAGTACTTC.

The genes are TRBV19 and TRBJ2-5; maybe TRBD2 (6 bases). The germline CDR1 and CDR2 sequences are LNHDA and SQIVND (reference sequence). This CDR3 spans 14 amino acids. Trimming removed 4 bases from V and 4 bases from J, with 13 bases in between. Here the CDR3 DNA reads TGTGCCAGTAGTACTCCGGGACTCGGAGAGACCCAGTACTTC. It is translated as CASSTPGLGETQYF.

In its sample, this clone was seen once. The gene calls are TRBV9 and TRBJ1-4; D is perhaps TRBD1 (5 bases). Germline CDR1 SGDLS, CDR2 YYNGEE. The CDR3 spans 20 residues. Trimming pared 1 base from V and 8 bases from J, leaving 30 bases between. This CDR3 reads CASSVTPGRGPSSVGEKLFF. As DNA, the CDR3 is TGTGCCAGCAGCGTAACCCCGGGGAGGGGCCCATCCTCGGTCGGCGAAAAACTGTTTTTT.

The chain recombines TRBV4-1 with TRBJ2-7, with 12 bases fitting TRBD2. The V and J ends lost 0 bases and 0 bases, in that order; junction bases with no gene match: 18. CDR3 length equals 22 residues. The germline V gene encodes CDR1 MGHRA and CDR2 YSYEKL. CDR3 nucleotide sequence: TGCGCCAGCAGCCAAGAGGTCACGCAGGGACTAGCGGGCCATTCGAACTCCTACGAGCAGTACTTC. As protein: CASSQEVTQGLAGHSNSYEQYF.

The rearrangement joins TRBV27 to TRBJ2-7, with 9 positions matching TRBD1. The CDR3 length is 13 residues. CDR1 is MNHEY and CDR2 is SMNVEV in the germline V gene (reference sequence). The V and J ends lost 4 bases and 9 bases, in that order; junction bases with no gene match: 7. CDR3 coding DNA: TGTGCCAGCAGTTCGCCCACAGGGGGCGGGCAGTACTTC. It translates to CASSSPTGGGQYF.

The J gene is TRBJ2-7, the V gene TRBV19; 7 nucleotides line up with TRBD1. The CDR3 totals 14 residues. V lost 9 bases, J lost 5 bases, and 13 bases stayed unmatched. CDR1 and CDR2 (germline): LNHDA, SQIVND (reference sequence). This CDR3 reads CASNTGQHLDEQYF. CDR3 in DNA: TGTGCCAGCAATACGGGACAGCACTTGGACGAGCAGTACTTC.

The genes are TRBV7-8 and TRBJ2-7; D perhaps matches TRBD2 (7 bases). V lost 3 bases, J lost 2 bases, and 17 bases lay in between. CDR1 is SGHVS, CDR2 FQNEAQ, per germline. The CDR3 extends over 16 amino acids. CDR3 loop: CASSFSAGAYPYEQYF. The CDR3 DNA follows: TGTGCCAGCAGCTTCTCGGCGGGGGCCTACCCCTACGAGCAGTACTTC. Looking up the rest from reference TRBV7-8 and TRBJ2-7 gives the full variable domain: GAGVSQSPRYKVAKRGQDVALRCDPISGHVSLFWYQQALGQGPEFLTYFQNEAQLDKSGLPSDRFFAERPEGSVSTLKIQRTQQEDSAVYLCASSFSAGAYPYEQYFGPGTRLTVT.

This chain joins TRBV6-5 and TRBJ2-7; no clear D. V was pared by 5 bases and J by 4 bases, with 18 bases between. This CDR3 contains 15 residues. CDR1 MNHEY and CDR2 SVGAGI come from the germline V gene. The CDR3 DNA sequence: TGTGCCAGCAGTCAGTCTTCTTACTTTTCTTACGAGCAGTACTTC. Protein sequence: CASSQSSYFSYEQYF.

This chain connects TRBV19 to TRBJ2-1; 7 bases line up with TRBD2. V trimming: 11 bases; J trimming: 3 bases; junction bases outside the gene matches: 7. The length of the CDR3 is 13 residues. Germline CDR1 and CDR2: LNHDA and SQIVND (reference sequence). The CDR3 protein is CAGDYLNYNEQFF. The CDR3 coding sequence is TGTGCCGGGGACTACCTTAACTACAATGAGCAGTTCTTC.

The chain recombines TRBV27 with TRBJ1-4; the D is unclear. The germline V gene encodes CDR1 MNHEY and CDR2 SMNVEV (reference sequence). V was clipped by 0 bases and J by 7 bases, with 12 bases between them. The CDR3 extends over 15 amino acids. The DNA for the CDR3 is TGTGCCAGCAGTTTATCGATAGGTACGGGTGAAAAACTGTTTTTT. Amino acids: CASSLSIGTGEKLFF. The whole variable domain, filled in from reference TRBV27 and TRBJ1-4, reads EAQVTQNPRYLITVTGKKLTVTCSQNMNHEYMSWYRQDPGLGLRQIYYSMNVEVTDKGDVPEGYKVSRKEKRNFPLILESPSPNQTSLYFCASSLSIGTGEKLFFGSGTQLSVL.

V gene TRBV2 combines with J gene TRBJ2-2; D unclear. Germline CDR1 reads SNHLY; CDR2 reads FYNNEI. Deletions cut 9 bases from V and 2 bases from J, with 10 bases between. The CDR3 length is 13 residues. The CDR3 DNA sequence: TGTGCCAGTGTAAATCAAAACACCGGGGAGCTGTTTTTT. This gives the protein CASVNQNTGELFF.

This clone occurred a few times. This chain links TRBV29-1 with TRBJ2-7; 7 bases are shared with TRBD1. The junction had 6 bases not matched to a gene; V was cut back by 6 bases and J by 4 bases. Germline V gives CDR1 SQVTM, CDR2 ANQGSEA. CDR3 length: 12 residues. CDR3 bases: TGCAGCGTCCTGGGACAGTCATACGAGCAGTACTTC. Its translation: CSVLGQSYEQYF.

The rearrangement links TRBV6-5 to TRBJ1-6; weak D call: TRBD1 (5 bases). This CDR3 comprises 15 residues. CDR1 and CDR2 from the germline V gene are MNHEY and SVGAGI. V lost 11 bases to trimming and J lost 10 bases, with 24 bases between them. The CDR3 bases are TGTGCCCGAAGTCGGGGTTCCATGGGACCCTCACCCCTCCACTTT. Its translation is CARSRGSMGPSPLHF.

This chain connects TRBV6-1 to TRBJ2-3; 12 nucleotides agree with TRBD2. The CDR3 is 17 residues long. Per germline, CDR1 MNHNS and CDR2 SASEGT. The V gene end was trimmed by 4 bases and the J gene end by 4 bases; junction bases not matched to a gene: 9. DNA of the CDR3: TGTGCCAGCAGTGTTGGGTTTCTAGCGGGAGGGCCAGATACGCAGTATTTT. It specifies CASSVGFLAGGPDTQYF.

The V call is TRBV9, the J call TRBJ2-7; D unresolved. Germline CDR1 is SGDLS and CDR2 is YYNGEE. The V end lost 0 bases, the J end lost 3 bases, and 7 bases lay between the germline ends. CDR3 size: 13 residues. In DNA, the CDR3 is TGTGCCAGCAGCGTAGAGACTGGCTACGAGCAGTACTTC. This encodes CASSVETGYEQYF.

The V call is TRBV4-2, the J call TRBJ1-2, with D tentatively TRBD1 (6 bases). The CDR3 is 15 amino acids. Germline values: CDR1 LGHNA, CDR2 YNFKEQ. Between the trimmed V and J ends, which lost 4 bases and 0 bases, there was a span of 12 bases. In DNA, the CDR3 is TGTGCCAGCAGCCCTTTGGACAGCTCTAACTATGGCTACACCTTC. Translated, it gives CASSPLDSSNYGYTF.

The chain joins TRBV10-3 to TRBJ2-1; tentative D call: TRBD1 (6 bases). The CDR3 is made up of 17 amino acids. The V gene lost 4 bases and the J gene lost 1 base, with 17 bases spanning the gap. Germline values: CDR1 ENHRY, CDR2 SYGVKD. The CDR3 protein is CAISGIVGGPSYNEQFF. In nucleotides, the CDR3 is TGTGCCATCAGTGGGATTGTAGGGGGTCCTTCCTACAATGAGCAGTTCTTC.

The chain employs TRBV5-1 and TRBJ2-7; D could derive from TRBD1 or TRBD2 (5 bases each). V lost 0 bases and J lost 7, with 20 bases in between. CDR1 and CDR2 (germline): SGHRS, YFSETQ. The CDR3 has 16 residues. CDR3 in amino acids: CASSLAGHRSSGEQYF. The CDR3 region has the DNA TGCGCCAGCAGCTTGGCGGGGCACAGATCCTCTGGGGAGCAGTACTTC.

The chain's CDR3 is CASSLQGGTEAFF. The DNA for the CDR3 is TGTGCCAGCAGCCTCCAGGGGGGCACTGAAGCTTTCTTT. This chain uses TRBV9 with TRBJ1-1; 7 bases line up with TRBD1. The CDR3 is made up of 13 amino acids. Germline CDR1 and CDR2: SGDLS and YYNGEE. J lost 4 bases, V lost 4 bases, and 4 bases had no gene match.

The chain employs TRBV7-9 and TRBJ2-7, with 8 bases matching TRBD2. With V trimmed by 6 bases and J by 3 bases, 16 bases remained unmatched. The CDR3 is 17 residues long. Germline CDR1 reads SEHNR; CDR2 reads FQNEAQ (reference sequence). The CDR3: CASSPGLAPRGSYEQYF. DNA of the CDR3: TGTGCCAGCAGTCCAGGACTAGCCCCGAGAGGTAGCTACGAGCAGTACTTC.

V and J are TRBV10-3 and TRBJ2-7; D remains ambiguous. Germline values: CDR1 ENHRY, CDR2 SYGVKD. The CDR3 loop spans 14 amino acids. The V end was cut by 7 bases, the J end by 3 bases, with 16 bases between. The CDR3 nucleotides read TGTGCCATCATTTTTGGATTGTTGGACTACGAGCAGTACTTC. Protein sequence: CAIIFGLLDYEQYF.

The chain couples TRBV2 to TRBJ2-2; TRBD1 matches at 11 bases. The germline V gene has CDR1 SNHLY and CDR2 FYNNEI. The CDR3 is made up of 15 amino acids. Unmatched junction bases numbered 7, after V lost 6 bases and J lost 7 bases. The chain's CDR3 is CASRGGQGAFGELFF. The CDR3 DNA reads as TGTGCCAGCAGGGGAGGACAGGGGGCTTTCGGGGAGCTGTTTTTT.

The chain links TRBV6-6 to TRBJ1-1; D gene uncertain. Trimming shortened V by 6 bases and J by 7 bases, and 12 bases separated the two germline ends. Germline CDR1 MNHNY, CDR2 SVGAGI (reference sequence). CDR3 length: 12 residues. The CDR3 region is CASRPGVGEAFF. The CDR3 nucleotides read TGTGCCAGCAGACCCGGGGTGGGTGAAGCTTTCTTT.

The CDR3 loop is CASKGRETLGEQYF. The CDR3 bases are TGTGCCAGCAAAGGGAGGGAAACCCTTGGCGAGCAGTACTTC. The chain has TRBV2 and TRBJ2-7, with 7 bases aligning to TRBD2. The CDR3 spans 14 residues. Unmatched junction bases numbered 12, after V lost 7 bases and J lost 6 bases. Per germline, CDR1 SNHLY and CDR2 FYNNEI.

V is TRBV19 and J is TRBJ2-7; TRBD1 might be the D (6 bases). V was cut by 3 bases and J by 1 base, with 16 bases left in between. The CDR3 covers 16 residues. Per the germline V gene, CDR1 is LNHDA and CDR2 is SQIVND (reference sequence). CDR3 sequence (DNA): TGTGCCAGTAGTATCCGGGGCAGGGGAAATTCCTACGAGCAGTACTTC. It specifies CASSIRGRGNSYEQYF.

The CDR3 DNA follows: TGTGCCAGTAGCGGGGTGTCCTACAATGAGCAGTTCTTC. This codes for CASSGVSYNEQFF. This rearrangement joins TRBV19 to TRBJ2-1, with D maybe TRBD2 (5 bases). The germline gives CDR1 LNHDA, CDR2 SQIVND (reference sequence). The CDR3 spans 13 residues. V shed 6 bases and J shed 1 base, with 7 bases lying between them.

The chain carries TRBV7-8 and TRBJ2-1; 8 bases align to TRBD2. Germline-derived CDR1 and CDR2 are SGHVS and FQNEAQ. The CDR3 runs to 15 residues. J gave up 8 bases and V 3 bases, and 9 bases lay outside the gene matches. In nucleotides, the CDR3 is TGTGCCAGCAGCTTTTGGCGGGAGGAAATCGATGAGCAGTTCTTC. Translated, it gives CASSFWREEIDEQFF.

The CDR3 loop reads CASSPQGLAETQYF. The CDR3 DNA reads as TGTGCCAGCAGCCCCCAGGGACTGGCAGAGACCCAGTACTTC. This rearrangement joins TRBV7-3 to TRBJ2-5; a weak D match, TRBD2 (6 bases). Between the trimmed V and J ends, which lost 5 bases and 4 bases, there was a span of 14 bases. The CDR3 has 14 amino acids. Germline V CDR1 and CDR2: SGHTA, FQGTGA.

In DNA, the CDR3 is TGTGCCAGCAGTTCCGACTACTACACCGGGGAGCTGTTTTTT. This encodes CASSSDYYTGELFF. The J gene is TRBJ2-2, the V gene TRBV6-5, with D perhaps TRBD2 (5 bases). This CDR3 spans 14 amino acids. V lost 4 bases and J 3 bases, leaving 9 bases between the germline ends. Germline CDR1 reads MNHEY; CDR2 reads SVGAGI.